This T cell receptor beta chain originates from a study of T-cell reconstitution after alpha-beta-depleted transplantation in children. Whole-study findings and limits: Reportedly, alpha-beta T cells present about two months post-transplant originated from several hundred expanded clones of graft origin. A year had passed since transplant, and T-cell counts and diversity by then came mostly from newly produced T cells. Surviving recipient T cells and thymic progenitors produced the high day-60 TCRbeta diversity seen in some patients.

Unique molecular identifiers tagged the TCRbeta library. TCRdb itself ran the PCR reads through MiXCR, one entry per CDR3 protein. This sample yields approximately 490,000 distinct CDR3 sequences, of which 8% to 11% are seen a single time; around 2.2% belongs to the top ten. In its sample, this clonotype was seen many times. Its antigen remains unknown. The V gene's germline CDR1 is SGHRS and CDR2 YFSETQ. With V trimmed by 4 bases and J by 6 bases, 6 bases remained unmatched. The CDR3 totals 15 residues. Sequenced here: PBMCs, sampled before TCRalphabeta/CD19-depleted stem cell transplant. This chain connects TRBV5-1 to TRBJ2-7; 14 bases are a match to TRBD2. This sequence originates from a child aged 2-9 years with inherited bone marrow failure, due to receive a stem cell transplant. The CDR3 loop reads CASSAGLAGGSEQYF. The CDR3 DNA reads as TGCGCCAGCAGCGCCGGACTAGCGGGAGGATCCGAGCAGTACTTC.